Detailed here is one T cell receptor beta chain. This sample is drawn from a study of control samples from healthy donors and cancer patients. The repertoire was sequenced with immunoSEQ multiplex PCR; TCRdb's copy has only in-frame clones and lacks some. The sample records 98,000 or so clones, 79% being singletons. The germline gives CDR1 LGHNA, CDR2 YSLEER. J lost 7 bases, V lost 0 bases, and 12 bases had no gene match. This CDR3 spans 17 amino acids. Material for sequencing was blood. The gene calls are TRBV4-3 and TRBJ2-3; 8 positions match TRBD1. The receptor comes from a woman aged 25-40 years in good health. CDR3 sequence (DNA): TGCGCCAGCAGCCAAGATATTAGGACAGGGTTTTCAAATACGCAGTATTTT. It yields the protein CASSQDIRTGFSNTQYF.